Each of the 13 T cell receptor beta chains below was sequenced from the same sample in a study of human T cells and chemical hapten exposure. Time point defined: patch test 1, 2 weeks after DPC sensitization. Treatment specified: therapeutic diphenylcyclopropenone sensitization with weekly scalp DPC. One entry per CDR3 protein, called by TCRdb with MiXCR from the RACE reads. The data hold some 110,000 distinct CDR3 sequences, with around 10% observed a single time. Sequenced here: whole blood, sampled in connection with sensitization to the hapten diphenylcyclopropenone (DPC). These receptors were collected from a woman between 45 and 60 years old with alopecia areata. Some clones in this sample may be carry-over from other donors' samples.

This clonotype was counted a few times. The chain uses TRBV18 and TRBJ2-7; TRBD1 agrees at 10 bases. There are 17 residues in the CDR3. Per germline, CDR1 KGHSH and CDR2 LQKENI. The V and J ends lost 3 bases and 4 bases, in that order; junction bases with no gene match: 12. In DNA form, the CDR3 reads TGTGCCAGCTCACCGCAAAGACCGGGACAGGGGTCGTACGAGCAGTACTTC. Translation gives CASSPQRPGQGSYEQYF.

The table lists this clonotype with a few counts. The chain joins TRBV27 to TRBJ2-3; D is perhaps TRBD1 (5 bases). With 6 bases removed from V and 1 base from J, the gap between germline ends came to 26 bases. Germline-derived CDR1 and CDR2 are MNHEY and SMNVEV (reference sequence). The CDR3 length is 19 residues. CDR3 nucleotide sequence: TGTGCCAGCAGCCAGCGCCGGTTGGGGCTTCGTGTGGGCACAGATACGCAGTATTTT. Translated, it gives CASSQRRLGLRVGTDTQYF.

The table lists this clonotype with many counts. The V call is TRBV20-1, the J call TRBJ1-1; tentatively, D is TRBD1 (5 bases). V lost 5 bases to trimming and J lost 4 bases, with 8 bases between them. Germline values: CDR1 DFQATT, CDR2 SNEGSKA (reference sequence). CDR3 length: 11 residues. CDR3 sequence: CSAAGSTEAFF. CDR3 nucleotide sequence: TGCAGTGCTGCAGGGTCCACTGAAGCTTTCTTT.

This clonotype was observed many times. This CDR3 reads CASSLTASTGELFF. CDR3 nucleotides: TGCGCCAGCAGCTTGACAGCCTCCACCGGGGAGCTGTTTTTT. This rearrangement joins TRBV5-1 to TRBJ2-2; no reliable D call. CDR1 is SGHRS and CDR2 is YFSETQ in the germline V gene. Trimming removed 1 base from V and 4 bases from J, with 8 bases in between. The CDR3 has 14 amino acids. The whole variable domain, remainder taken from reference TRBV5-1 and TRBJ2-2, is KAGVTQTPRYLIKTRGQQVTLSCSPISGHRSVSWYQQTPGQGLQFLFEYFSETQRNKGNFPGRFSGRQFSNSRSEMNVSTLELGDSALYLCASSLTASTGELFFGEGSRLTVL.

This clonotype occurred many times. The chain uses TRBV28 and TRBJ2-3, with 8 positions matching TRBD2. Germline CDR1 reads MDHEN; CDR2 reads SYDVKM. The length of the CDR3 is 14 residues. The junction had 11 bases not matched to a gene; V was cut back by 10 bases and J by 5 bases. This chain's CDR3 is CATGKAGALDTQYF. CDR3 bases: TGTGCCACCGGGAAAGCGGGGGCTTTAGATACGCAGTATTTT.

J is TRBJ2-1 and V is TRBV7-8; unclear D gene. The germline V gene encodes CDR1 SGHVS and CDR2 FQNEAQ. Between the trimmed V and J ends, which lost 2 bases and 9 bases, there was a span of 17 bases. The CDR3 extends over 15 amino acids. The CDR3 loop is CASSLSSYRPGEQFF. The DNA for the CDR3 is TGTGCCAGCAGCTTATCCTCCTACCGGCCCGGTGAGCAGTTCTTC.

This clonotype was seen more than once but under ten times. The V call is TRBV20-1, the J call TRBJ1-5; D call uncertain. Germline V gives CDR1 DFQATT, CDR2 SNEGSKA (reference sequence). V lost 2 bases and J lost 12, with 11 bases in between. This CDR3 region has 11 residues. The CDR3 protein is CSARRIGRQHF. CDR3 coding DNA: TGCAGTGCTAGAAGGATAGGGCGCCAGCATTTT.

This rearrangement joins TRBV14 to TRBJ1-3, with D possibly TRBD1 on 5 matching bases. The V gene lost 2 bases and the J gene lost 2 bases, with 13 bases spanning the gap. From germline, CDR1 is SGHDN and CDR2 FVKESK. CDR3 length: 16 residues. CDR3 in DNA: TGTGCCAGCAGCCAAAGGGCCCAGGGTACTGGAAACACCATATATTTT. Amino acid sequence: CASSQRAQGTGNTIYF. The whole variable domain, filled in from reference TRBV14 and TRBJ1-3, reads EAGVTQFPSHSVIEKGQTVTLRCDPISGHDNLYWYRRVMGKEIKFLLHFVKESKQDESGMPNNRFLAERTGGTYSTLKVQPAELEDSGVYFCASSQRAQGTGNTIYFGEGSWLTVV.

There are many counts of this clonotype. The chain combines TRBV21-1 with TRBJ2-4; TRBD1, the table's D call, was not compared with the DNA. TRBV21-1 has pseudogene status. This CDR3 region has 16 residues. The CDR3 spells CASSTGRTGNKNIQYF. CDR3 in DNA: TGTGCCAGCAGCACGGGTCGGACAGGGAACAAAAACATTCAGTACTTC.

This clonotype was seen only a few times. The rearrangement uses TRBV6-2 or TRBV6-3 and TRBJ1-1; 7 nucleotides agree with TRBD1. Germline CDR1 is MNHEY and CDR2 is SVGEGT. Trimming took 6 bases from V and 6 from J; bases not matched to a gene: 4. CDR3 size: 12 residues. The CDR3 region is CASSQGGSEAFF. Here the CDR3 DNA reads TGTGCCAGCAGCCAGGGGGGCTCTGAAGCTTTCTTT.

This clonotype was recorded at least ten times. This chain links TRBV28 with TRBJ1-5; TRBD1 matches 9 bases. Germline CDR1 reads MDHEN; CDR2 reads SYDVKM. Unmatched junction bases numbered 4, after V lost 5 bases and J lost 5 bases. The CDR3 runs to 14 residues. CDR3 DNA sequence: TGTGCCAGCAGTCCCGGGACAGGGCATCAGCCCCAGCATTTT. As protein: CASSPGTGHQPQHF.

This clonotype has only a few counts. J is TRBJ2-5 and V is TRBV6-2 or TRBV6-3, with D maybe TRBD1 (6 bases). Germline assignment: CDR1 MNHEY and CDR2 SVGEGT. V lost 4 bases and J lost 2, with 20 bases in between. The CDR3 extends over 17 amino acids. DNA for the CDR3: TGTGCCAGCAGTTCACCCATGAAGGGGGTTCGTCAAGAGACCCAGTACTTC. Protein: CASSSPMKGVRQETQYF.

The chain employs TRBV5-1 and TRBJ2-1, with D hard to call. V was cut by 2 bases and J by 0 bases, with 24 bases left in between. This CDR3 spans 20 amino acids. CDR1 SGHRS and CDR2 YFSETQ come from the germline V gene. The CDR3, as DNA: TGCGCCAGCAGCTTAAAAGGAAGCCATATCCTCCTGAGCTCCTACAATGAGCAGTTCTTC. Protein sequence: CASSLKGSHILLSSYNEQFF.